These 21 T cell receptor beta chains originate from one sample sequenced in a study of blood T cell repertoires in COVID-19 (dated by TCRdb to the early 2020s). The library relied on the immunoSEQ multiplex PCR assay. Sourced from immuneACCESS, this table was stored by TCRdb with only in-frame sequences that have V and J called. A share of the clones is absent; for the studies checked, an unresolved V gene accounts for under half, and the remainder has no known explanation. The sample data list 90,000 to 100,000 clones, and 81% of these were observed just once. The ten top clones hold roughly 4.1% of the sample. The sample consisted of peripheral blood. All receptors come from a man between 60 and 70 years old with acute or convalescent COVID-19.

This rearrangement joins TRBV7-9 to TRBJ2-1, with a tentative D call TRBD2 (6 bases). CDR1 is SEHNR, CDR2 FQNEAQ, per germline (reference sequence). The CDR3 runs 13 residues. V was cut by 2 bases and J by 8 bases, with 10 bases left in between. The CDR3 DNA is TGTGCCAGCAGCTTACGCAGGGAGGATGAGCAGTTCTTC. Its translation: CASSLRREDEQFF.

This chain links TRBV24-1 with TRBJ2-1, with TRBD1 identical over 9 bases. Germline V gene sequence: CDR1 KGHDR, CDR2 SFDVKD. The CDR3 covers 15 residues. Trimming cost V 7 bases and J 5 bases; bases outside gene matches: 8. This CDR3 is CATSSPGTGNNEQFF. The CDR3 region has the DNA TGTGCCACCAGCTCCCCCGGGACAGGGAACAATGAGCAGTTCTTC.

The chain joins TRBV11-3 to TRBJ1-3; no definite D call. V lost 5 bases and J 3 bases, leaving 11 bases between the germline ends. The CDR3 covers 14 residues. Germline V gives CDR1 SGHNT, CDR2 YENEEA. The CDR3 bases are TGTGCCAGCAGCCCGGGATTGAGTGGAAACACCATATATTTT. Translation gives CASSPGLSGNTIYF.

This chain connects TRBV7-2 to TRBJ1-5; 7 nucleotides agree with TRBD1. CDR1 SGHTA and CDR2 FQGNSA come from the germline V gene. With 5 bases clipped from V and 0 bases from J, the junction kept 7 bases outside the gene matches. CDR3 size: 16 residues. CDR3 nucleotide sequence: TGTGCCAGCAGCATCTCCGGGACAGCTAGCAATCAGCCCCAGCATTTT. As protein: CASSISGTASNQPQHF. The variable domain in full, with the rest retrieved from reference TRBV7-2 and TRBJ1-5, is GAGVSQSPSNKVTEKGKDVELRCDPISGHTALYWYRQSLGQGLEFLIYFQGNSAPDKSGLPSDRFSAERTGGSVSTLTIQRTQQEDSAVYLCASSISGTASNQPQHFGDGTRLSIL.

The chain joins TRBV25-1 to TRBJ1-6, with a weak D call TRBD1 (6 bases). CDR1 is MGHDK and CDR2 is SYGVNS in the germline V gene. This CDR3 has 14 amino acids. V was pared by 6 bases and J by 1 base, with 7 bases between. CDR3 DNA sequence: TGTGCCAGCAGAGGGGGTTCCTATAATTCACCCCTCCACTTT. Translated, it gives CASRGGSYNSPLHF.

This CDR3 is CASSVETGGTGELFF. In DNA form, the CDR3 reads TGTGCCAGTAGTGTGGAGACGGGGGGCACCGGGGAGCTGTTTTTT. J is TRBJ2-2 and V is TRBV19; 7 bases match TRBD2. Germline V gene data show CDR1 as LNHDA and CDR2 as SQIVND (reference sequence). The CDR3 has 15 amino acids. Trimming removed 5 bases from V and 4 bases from J; junction bases left unmatched: 7.

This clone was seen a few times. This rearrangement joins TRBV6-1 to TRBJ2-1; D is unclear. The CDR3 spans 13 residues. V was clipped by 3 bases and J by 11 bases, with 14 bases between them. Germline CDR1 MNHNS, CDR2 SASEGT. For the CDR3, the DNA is TGTGCCAGCAGTGAGGTTTTGAGAAGTAAGCAGTTCTTC. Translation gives CASSEVLRSKQFF.

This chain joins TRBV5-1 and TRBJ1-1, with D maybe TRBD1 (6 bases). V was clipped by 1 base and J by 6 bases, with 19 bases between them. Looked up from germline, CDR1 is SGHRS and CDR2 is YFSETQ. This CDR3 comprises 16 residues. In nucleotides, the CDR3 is TGCGCCAGCAGCTTGCCCAACGCACAGGGACGGGCTGAAGCTTTCTTT. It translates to CASSLPNAQGRAEAFF.

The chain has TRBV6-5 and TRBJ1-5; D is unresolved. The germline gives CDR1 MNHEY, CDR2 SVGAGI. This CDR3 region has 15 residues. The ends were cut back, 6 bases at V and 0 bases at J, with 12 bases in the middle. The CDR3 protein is CASSKYRDSNQPQHF. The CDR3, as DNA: TGTGCCAGCAGCAAGTACAGAGATAGCAATCAGCCCCAGCATTTT.

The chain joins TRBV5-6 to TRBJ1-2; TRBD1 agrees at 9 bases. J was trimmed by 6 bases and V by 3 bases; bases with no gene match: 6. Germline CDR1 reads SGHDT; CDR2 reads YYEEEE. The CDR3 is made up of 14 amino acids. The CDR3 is CASSWGQGRDGYTF. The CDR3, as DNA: TGTGCCAGCAGCTGGGGACAGGGCAGGGATGGCTACACCTTC.

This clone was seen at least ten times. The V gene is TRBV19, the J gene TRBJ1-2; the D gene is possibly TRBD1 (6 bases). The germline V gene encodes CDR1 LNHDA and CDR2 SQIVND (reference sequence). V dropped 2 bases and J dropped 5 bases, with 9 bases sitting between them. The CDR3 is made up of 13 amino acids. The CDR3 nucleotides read TGTGCCAGTAGTATATCAGGGGTTTATGGCTACACCTTC. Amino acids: CASSISGVYGYTF.

The chain's CDR3 is CASSIGTSSYNEQFF. The CDR3 DNA sequence: TGTGCCAGCAGCATCGGGACAAGCTCCTACAATGAGCAGTTCTTC. The chain is built from TRBV27 and TRBJ2-1; D possibly corresponds to TRBD1 (6 bases). CDR1 and CDR2 from the germline V gene are MNHEY and SMNVEV (reference sequence). The CDR3 is 15 residues long. Trimming pared 6 bases from V and 0 bases from J, leaving 12 bases between.

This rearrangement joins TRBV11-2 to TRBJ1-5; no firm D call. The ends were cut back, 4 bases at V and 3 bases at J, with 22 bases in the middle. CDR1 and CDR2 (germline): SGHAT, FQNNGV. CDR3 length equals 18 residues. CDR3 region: CASSSGQAGGSPNQPQHF. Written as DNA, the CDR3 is TGTGCCAGCAGCTCCGGCCAAGCCGGAGGCTCCCCCAATCAGCCCCAGCATTTT.

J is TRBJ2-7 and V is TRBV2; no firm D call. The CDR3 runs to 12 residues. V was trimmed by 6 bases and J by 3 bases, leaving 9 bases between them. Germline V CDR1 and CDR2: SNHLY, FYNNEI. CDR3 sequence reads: CASSPPVYEQYV. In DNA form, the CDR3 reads TGTGCCAGCAGCCCTCCAGTCTACGAGCAGTACGTC.

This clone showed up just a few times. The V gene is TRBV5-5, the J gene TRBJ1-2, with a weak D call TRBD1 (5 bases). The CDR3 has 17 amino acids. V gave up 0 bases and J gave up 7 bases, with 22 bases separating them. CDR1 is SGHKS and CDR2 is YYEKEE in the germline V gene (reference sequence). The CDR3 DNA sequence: TGTGCCAGCAGCTTGGATTTCTCAGGGTCATACGGGGGTGGCTACACCTTC. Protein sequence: CASSLDFSGSYGGGYTF. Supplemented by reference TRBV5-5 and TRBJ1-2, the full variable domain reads DAGVTQSPTHLIKTRGQQVTLRCSPISGHKSVSWYQQVLGQGPQFIFQYYEKEERGRGNFPDRFSARQFPNYSSELNVNALLLGDSALYLCASSLDFSGSYGGGYTFGSGTRLTVV.

CDR3 region: CAGGVALDNEQFF. In DNA form, the CDR3 reads TGTGCTGGGGGGGTAGCCCTAGACAATGAGCAGTTCTTC. The V call is TRBV5-5, the J call TRBJ2-1; 7 nucleotides align to TRBD2. CDR1 SGHKS and CDR2 YYEKEE come from the germline V gene (reference sequence). There are 13 residues in the CDR3.

The CDR3 spells CASSEGLAGSYEQYF. The CDR3 DNA reads TGCGCCAGCAGTGAAGGACTAGCCGGGAGTTACGAGCAGTACTTC. The J gene is TRBJ2-7, the V gene TRBV10-2, with TRBD2 matching over 8 bases. The CDR3 has 15 residues. The germline gives CDR1 WSHSY, CDR2 SAAADI. V was clipped by 3 bases and J by 4 bases; unmatched bases: 8.

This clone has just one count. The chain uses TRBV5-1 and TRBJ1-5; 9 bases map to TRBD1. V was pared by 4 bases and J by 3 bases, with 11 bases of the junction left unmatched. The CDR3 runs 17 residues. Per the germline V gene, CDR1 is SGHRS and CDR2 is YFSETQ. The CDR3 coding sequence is TGCGCCAGCAGCCCTGGGACAGGGCAGGCCTACAATCAGCCCCAGCATTTT. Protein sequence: CASSPGTGQAYNQPQHF.

CDR3 nucleotide sequence: TGTGCCAGCACCCCCTCGGCGGTCTCTGGAAACACCATATATTTT. It specifies CASTPSAVSGNTIYF. The V and J genes are TRBV5-8 and TRBJ1-3; D gene ambiguous. In germline, CDR1 is SGHTS, CDR2 YDEGEE. CDR3 length: 15 residues. V was trimmed by 6 bases and J by 0 bases, leaving 13 bases between them.

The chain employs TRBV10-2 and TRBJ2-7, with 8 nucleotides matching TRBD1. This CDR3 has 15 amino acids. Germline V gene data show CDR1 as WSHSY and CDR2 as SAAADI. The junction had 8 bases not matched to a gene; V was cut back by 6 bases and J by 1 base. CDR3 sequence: CASRYGQGESYEQYF. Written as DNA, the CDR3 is TGCGCCAGCAGATACGGACAGGGCGAATCCTACGAGCAGTACTTC.

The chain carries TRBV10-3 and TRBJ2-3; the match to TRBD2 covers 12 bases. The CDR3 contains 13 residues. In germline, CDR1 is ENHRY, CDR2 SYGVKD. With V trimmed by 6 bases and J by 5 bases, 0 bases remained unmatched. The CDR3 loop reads CAIRGLAGDTQYF. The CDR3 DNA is TGTGCCATCAGGGGACTAGCGGGAGATACGCAGTATTTT.